Below are 9 T cell receptor beta chains sequenced from a single sample in a study of blood T cell repertoires in COVID-19. TCRdb keeps only in-frame clones here, not all; method: immunoSEQ multiplex PCR. The sample consists of under 250,000 clones, approximately 85% of them appearing once. Sequencing input: peripheral blood. These receptors came from a man aged 80 or over with acute or convalescent COVID-19.

The rearrangement links TRBV6-5 to TRBJ1-1; the D is unclear. This CDR3 comprises 12 residues. The V end was cut by 6 bases, the J end by 6 bases, with 11 bases between. Germline V CDR1 and CDR2: MNHEY, SVGAGI. The CDR3 region has the DNA TGTGCCAGCAGCCCCAGTAATGCTGAAGCTTTCTTT. This codes for CASSPSNAEAFF.

This clone was picked up one time. CDR3 DNA sequence: TGTGCCATCAGTGAAAAAGGGGCTGGGGCCAACGTCCTGACTTTC. Translated: CAISEKGAGANVLTF. The chain employs TRBV10-3 and TRBJ2-6, with a weak D call TRBD1 (5 bases). Trimming took off 3 bases at V and 2 bases at J, with 8 bases between the two ends. The germline V gene encodes CDR1 ENHRY and CDR2 SYGVKD. This CDR3 has 15 amino acids.

This chain uses TRBV6-6 with TRBJ1-2; 7 bases map to TRBD1. J was trimmed by 8 bases and V by 2 bases; bases with no gene match: 11. The CDR3 covers 15 residues. CDR1 and CDR2 from the germline V gene are MNHNY and SVGAGI (reference sequence). CDR3 DNA: TGTGCCAGCAGTTACCCGATCGACAGGGTAAAGGGCTACACCTTC. It translates to CASSYPIDRVKGYTF.

This CDR3 reads CASSFVDSNQPQHF. Written as DNA, the CDR3 is TGTGCCAGCAGTTTTGTAGATAGCAATCAGCCCCAGCATTTT. The chain employs TRBV28 and TRBJ1-5; D gene uncertain. V was shortened by 3 bases and J by 0 bases, with 6 bases between the two germline ends. The CDR3 is 14 amino acids. Germline V CDR1 and CDR2: MDHEN, SYDVKM.

Details on this clone: At one boundary the junction diverges from the germline segment, which might be a read error. CDR3 sequence: CAISEPAGMNTEAFF. In nucleotides, the CDR3 is TGTGCCATCAGTGAGCCGGCAGGAATGAACACTGAAGCTTTTTTT. J is TRBJ1-1 and V is TRBV10-3; no definite D call. This CDR3 is 15 amino acids long. Germline V lookup: CDR1 ENHRY, CDR2 SYGVKD.

This sequence joins TRBV18 and TRBJ1-1, with D perhaps TRBD1 (6 bases). The V end was cut by 3 bases, the J end by 0 bases, with 11 bases between. CDR3 size: 15 residues. Germline lookup yields CDR1 KGHSH and CDR2 LQKENI. In nucleotides, the CDR3 is TGTGCCAGCTCACCGCAACAGGGCATGAACACTGAAGCTTTCTTT. It translates to CASSPQQGMNTEAFF.

This rearrangement joins TRBV6-5 to TRBJ2-5; 7 bases agree with TRBD1. CDR3 length: 13 amino acids. Germline V gene lookup returns CDR1 MNHEY and CDR2 SVGAGI. The V and J ends lost 8 bases and 1 base, in that order; junction bases with no gene match: 4. CDR3 loop: CASLRQGQETQYF. The CDR3 DNA sequence: TGTGCCAGCCTCCGACAGGGCCAAGAGACCCAGTACTTC.

Here the CDR3 DNA reads TGTGCCAGCAGACTACGGGACAGGGGGATCGCAACTAATGAAAAACTGTTTTTT. Translated, it gives CASRLRDRGIATNEKLFF. The gene calls are TRBV2 and TRBJ1-4; 11 bases align to TRBD1. The CDR3 consists of 18 residues. Looked up from germline, CDR1 is SNHLY and CDR2 is FYNNEI. After removal of 6 bases from V and 0 bases from J, the junction contained 9 bases not matched to a gene. The full variable domain, with the rest looked up from reference TRBV2 and TRBJ1-4, is EPEVTQTPSHQVTQMGQEVILRCVPISNHLYFYWYRQILGQKVEFLVSFYNNEISEKSEIFDDQFSVERPDGSNFTLKIRSTKLEDSAMYFCASRLRDRGIATNEKLFFGSGTQLSVL.

This chain joins TRBV3-1 (or the pseudogene TRBV3-2) and TRBJ2-7; 8 bases are shared with TRBD2. CDR3 length equals 14 residues. V gave up 4 bases and J gave up 2 bases; unmatched junction bases: 4. The germline CDR1 and CDR2 sequences are LGHDT and YNNKEL (reference sequence). The CDR3 is CASSRDSGAYEQYF. CDR3 DNA sequence: TGTGCCAGCAGCCGGGATAGCGGGGCCTACGAGCAGTACTTC.